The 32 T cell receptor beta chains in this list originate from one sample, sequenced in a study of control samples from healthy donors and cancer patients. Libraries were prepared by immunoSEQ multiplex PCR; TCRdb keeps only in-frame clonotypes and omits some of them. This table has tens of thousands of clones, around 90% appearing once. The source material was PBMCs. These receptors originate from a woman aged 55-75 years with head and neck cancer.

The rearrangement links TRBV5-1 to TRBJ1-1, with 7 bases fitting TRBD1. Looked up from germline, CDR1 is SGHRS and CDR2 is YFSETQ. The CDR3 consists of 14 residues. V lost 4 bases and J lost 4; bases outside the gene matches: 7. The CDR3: CASSARGASTEAFF. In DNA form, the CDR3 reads TGCGCCAGCAGCGCCAGGGGGGCGAGCACTGAAGCTTTCTTT.

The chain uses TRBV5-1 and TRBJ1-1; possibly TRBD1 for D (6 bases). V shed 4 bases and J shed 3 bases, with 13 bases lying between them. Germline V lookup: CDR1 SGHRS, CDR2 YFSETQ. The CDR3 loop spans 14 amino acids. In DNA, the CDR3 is TGCGCCAGCAGCCCAAGGACAGCTTACACTGAAGCTTTCTTT. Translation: CASSPRTAYTEAFF. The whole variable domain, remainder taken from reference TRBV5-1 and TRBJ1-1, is KAGVTQTPRYLIKTRGQQVTLSCSPISGHRSVSWYQQTPGQGLQFLFEYFSETQRNKGNFPGRFSGRQFSNSRSEMNVSTLELGDSALYLCASSPRTAYTEAFFGQGTRLTVV.

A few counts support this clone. CDR3 nucleotide sequence: TGTGCCAGCAGCTTGTACCCAAGCGGGAGTAGGTACGAGCAGTACTTC. It codes for CASSLYPSGSRYEQYF. J is TRBJ2-7 and V is TRBV7-6; TRBD2 agrees at 8 bases. Germline CDR1 reads SGHVS; CDR2 reads FNYEAQ. The ends lost 3 bases at V and 4 bases at J; junction bases unmatched: 11. The CDR3 consists of 16 residues.

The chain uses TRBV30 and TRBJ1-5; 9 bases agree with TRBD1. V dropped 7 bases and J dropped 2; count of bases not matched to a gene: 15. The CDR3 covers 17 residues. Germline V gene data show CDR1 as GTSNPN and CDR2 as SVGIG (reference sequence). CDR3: CALSKPGQGYGNQPQHF. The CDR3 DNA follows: TGTGCCTTATCCAAACCGGGACAGGGTTACGGCAATCAGCCCCAGCATTTT. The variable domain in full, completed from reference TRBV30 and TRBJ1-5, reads SQTIHQWPATLVQPVGSPLSLECTVEGTSNPNLYWYRQAAGRGLQLLFYSVGIGQISSEVPQNLSASRPQDRQFILSSKKLLLSDSGFYLCALSKPGQGYGNQPQHFGDGTRLSIL.

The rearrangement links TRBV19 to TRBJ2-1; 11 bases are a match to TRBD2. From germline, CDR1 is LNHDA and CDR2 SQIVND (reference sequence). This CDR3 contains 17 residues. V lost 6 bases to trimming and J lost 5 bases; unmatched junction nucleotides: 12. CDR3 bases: TGTGCCAGTAGGAACAACCGACTACTAGCGGGGGACAATGAGCAGTTCTTC. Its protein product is CASRNNRLLAGDNEQFF.

The CDR3 is CASSGLQGFEGNEQFF. The CDR3 DNA follows: TGTGCCAGCAGTGGACTACAGGGGTTTGAAGGCAATGAGCAGTTCTTC. V gene TRBV6-2 or TRBV6-3 combines with J gene TRBJ2-1; D perhaps matches TRBD1 (7 bases). The CDR3 runs 16 residues. V was clipped by 5 bases and J by 6 bases, with 20 bases between them. In germline, CDR1 is MNHEY, CDR2 SVGEGT.

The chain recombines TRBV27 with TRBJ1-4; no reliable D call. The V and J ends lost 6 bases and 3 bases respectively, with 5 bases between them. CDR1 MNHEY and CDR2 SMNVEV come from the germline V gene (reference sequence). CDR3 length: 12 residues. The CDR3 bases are TGTGCCAGCAGAAAACCTAATGAAAAACTGTTTTTT. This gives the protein CASRKPNEKLFF. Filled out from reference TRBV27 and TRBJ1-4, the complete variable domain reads EAQVTQNPRYLITVTGKKLTVTCSQNMNHEYMSWYRQDPGLGLRQIYYSMNVEVTDKGDVPEGYKVSRKEKRNFPLILESPSPNQTSLYFCASRKPNEKLFFGSGTQLSVL.

The DNA for the CDR3 is TGCGCCAGCAGTCAAGAACTATACATGAACACTGAAGCTTTCTTT. Its translation is CASSQELYMNTEAFF. V gene TRBV23-1 combines with J gene TRBJ1-1; D is ambiguous. TRBV23-1 counts as an open reading frame of uncertain function. The length of the CDR3 is 15 residues. V was pared by 2 bases and J by 0 bases, with 10 bases between.

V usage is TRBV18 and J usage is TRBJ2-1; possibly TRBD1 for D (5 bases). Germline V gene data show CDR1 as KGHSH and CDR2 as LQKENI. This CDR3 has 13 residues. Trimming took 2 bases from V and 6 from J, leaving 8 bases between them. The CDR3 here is CASSPVQGNEQFF. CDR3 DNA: TGTGCCAGCTCACCAGTTCAGGGCAATGAGCAGTTCTTC.

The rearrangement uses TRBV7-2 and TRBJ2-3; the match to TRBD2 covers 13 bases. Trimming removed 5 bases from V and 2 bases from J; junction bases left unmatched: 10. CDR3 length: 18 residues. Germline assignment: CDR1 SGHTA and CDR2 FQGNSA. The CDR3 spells CASSPRTSGRGPTDTQYF. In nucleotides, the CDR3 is TGTGCCAGCAGCCCCCGGACTAGCGGGAGAGGACCCACAGATACGCAGTATTTT.

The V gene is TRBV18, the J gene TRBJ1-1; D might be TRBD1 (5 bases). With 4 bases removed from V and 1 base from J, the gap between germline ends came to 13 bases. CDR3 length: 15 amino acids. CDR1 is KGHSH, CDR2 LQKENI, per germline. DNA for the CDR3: TGTGCCAGCTCACTGATGGGGGGAGAGAACACTGAAGCTTTCTTT. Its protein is CASSLMGGENTEAFF.

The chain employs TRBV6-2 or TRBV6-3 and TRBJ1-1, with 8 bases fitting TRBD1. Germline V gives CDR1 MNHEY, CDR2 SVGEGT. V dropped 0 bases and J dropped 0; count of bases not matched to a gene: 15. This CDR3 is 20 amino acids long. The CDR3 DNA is TGTGCCAGCAGTTACTCGATCCCGGAACAGGGGGGATCCTTGAACACTGAAGCTTTCTTT. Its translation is CASSYSIPEQGGSLNTEAFF.

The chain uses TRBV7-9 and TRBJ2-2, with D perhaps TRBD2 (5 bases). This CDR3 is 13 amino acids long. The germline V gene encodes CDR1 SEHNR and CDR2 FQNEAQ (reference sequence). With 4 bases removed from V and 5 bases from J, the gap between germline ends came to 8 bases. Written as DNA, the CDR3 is TGTGCCAGCAGCTCCCCGGGGACCGGGGAGCTGTTTTTT. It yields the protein CASSSPGTGELFF.

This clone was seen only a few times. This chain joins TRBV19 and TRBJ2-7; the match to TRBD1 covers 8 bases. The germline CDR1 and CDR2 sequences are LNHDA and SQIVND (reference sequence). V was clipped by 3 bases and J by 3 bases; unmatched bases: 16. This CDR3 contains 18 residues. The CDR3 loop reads CASSIAGKAGGLSYEQYF. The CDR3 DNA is TGTGCCAGTAGTATCGCGGGAAAAGCAGGGGGCCTAAGCTACGAGCAGTACTTC.

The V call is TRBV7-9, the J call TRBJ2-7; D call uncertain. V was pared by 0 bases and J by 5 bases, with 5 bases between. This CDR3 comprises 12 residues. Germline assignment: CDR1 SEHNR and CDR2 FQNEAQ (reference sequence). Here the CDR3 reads CASSLARDEQYF. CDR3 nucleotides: TGTGCCAGCAGCTTAGCTAGGGACGAGCAGTACTTC. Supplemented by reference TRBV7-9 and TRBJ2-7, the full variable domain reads DTGVSQNPRHKITKRGQNVTFRCDPISEHNRLYWYRQTLGQGPEFLTYFQNEAQLEKSRLLSDRFSAERPKGSFSTLEIQRTEQGDSAMYLCASSLARDEQYFGPGTRLTVT.

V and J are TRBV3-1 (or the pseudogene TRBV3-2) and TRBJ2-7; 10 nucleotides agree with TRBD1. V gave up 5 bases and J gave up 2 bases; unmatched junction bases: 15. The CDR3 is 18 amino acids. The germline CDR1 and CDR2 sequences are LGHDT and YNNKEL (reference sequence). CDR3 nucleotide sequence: TGTGCCAGCAGCGGACGGACAGGGGGAATAGGGAGGGCCTACGAGCAGTACTTC. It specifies CASSGRTGGIGRAYEQYF.

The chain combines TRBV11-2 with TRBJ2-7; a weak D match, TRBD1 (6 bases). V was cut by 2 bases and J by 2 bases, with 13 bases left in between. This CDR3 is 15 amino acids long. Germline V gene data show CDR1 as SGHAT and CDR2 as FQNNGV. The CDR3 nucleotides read TGTGCCAGCAGCTTACGTTCGGGACACACCTACGAGCAGTACTTC. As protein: CASSLRSGHTYEQYF.

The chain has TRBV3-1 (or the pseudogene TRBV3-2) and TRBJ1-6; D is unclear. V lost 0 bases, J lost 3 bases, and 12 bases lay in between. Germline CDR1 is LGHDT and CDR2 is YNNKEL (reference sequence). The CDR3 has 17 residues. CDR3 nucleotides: TGTGCCAGCAGCCAAGATGTAGCAGGCCGCTATAATTCACCCCTCCACTTT. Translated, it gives CASSQDVAGRYNSPLHF.

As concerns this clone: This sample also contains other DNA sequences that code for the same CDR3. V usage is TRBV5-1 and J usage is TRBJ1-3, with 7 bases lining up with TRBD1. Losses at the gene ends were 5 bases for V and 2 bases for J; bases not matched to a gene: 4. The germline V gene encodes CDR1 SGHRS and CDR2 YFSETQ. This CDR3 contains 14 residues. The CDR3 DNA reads TGCGCCAGCAGTTCGGGGACAGCTGGAAACACCATATATTTT. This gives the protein CASSSGTAGNTIYF.

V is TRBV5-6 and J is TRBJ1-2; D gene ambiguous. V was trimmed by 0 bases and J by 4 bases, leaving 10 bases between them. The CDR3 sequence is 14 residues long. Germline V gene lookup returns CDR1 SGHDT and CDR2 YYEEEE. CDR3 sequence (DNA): TGTGCCAGCAGCTTGGATCTGCAGTCCTATGGCTACACCTTC. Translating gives CASSLDLQSYGYTF.

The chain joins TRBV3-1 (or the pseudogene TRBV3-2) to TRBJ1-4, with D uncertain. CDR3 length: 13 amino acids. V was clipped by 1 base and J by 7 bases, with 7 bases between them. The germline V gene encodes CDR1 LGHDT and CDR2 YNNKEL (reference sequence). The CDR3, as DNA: TGTGCCAGCAGCCAAGGTTGGAGTGAAAAACTGTTTTTT. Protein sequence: CASSQGWSEKLFF.

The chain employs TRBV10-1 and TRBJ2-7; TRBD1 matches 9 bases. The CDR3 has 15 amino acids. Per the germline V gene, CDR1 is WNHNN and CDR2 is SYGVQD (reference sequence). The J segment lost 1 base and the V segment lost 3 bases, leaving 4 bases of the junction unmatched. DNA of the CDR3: TGCGCCAGCAGTGAAGGGACAGGGACTTCCTACGAGCAGTACTTC. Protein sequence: CASSEGTGTSYEQYF.

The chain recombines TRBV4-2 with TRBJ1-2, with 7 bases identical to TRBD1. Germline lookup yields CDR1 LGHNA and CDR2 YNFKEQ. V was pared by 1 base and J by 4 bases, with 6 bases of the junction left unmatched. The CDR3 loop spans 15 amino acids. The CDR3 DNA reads TGTGCCAGCAGCCAAGGAGGGGGCTTGGTCTATGGCTACACCTTC. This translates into CASSQGGGLVYGYTF.

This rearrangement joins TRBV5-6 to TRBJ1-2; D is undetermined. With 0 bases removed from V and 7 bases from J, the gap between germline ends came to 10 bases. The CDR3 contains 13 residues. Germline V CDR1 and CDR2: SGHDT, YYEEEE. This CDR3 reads CASSLARVAGYTF. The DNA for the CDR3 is TGTGCCAGCAGCTTGGCTAGGGTCGCTGGCTACACCTTC.

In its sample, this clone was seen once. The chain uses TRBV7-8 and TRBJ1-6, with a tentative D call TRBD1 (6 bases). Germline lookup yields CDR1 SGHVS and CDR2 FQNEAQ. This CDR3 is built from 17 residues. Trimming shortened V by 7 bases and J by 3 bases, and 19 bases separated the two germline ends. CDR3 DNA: TGTGCCAGCAACCCCTGGGGGGGCCCTAACTATAATTCACCCCTCCACTTT. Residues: CASNPWGGPNYNSPLHF.

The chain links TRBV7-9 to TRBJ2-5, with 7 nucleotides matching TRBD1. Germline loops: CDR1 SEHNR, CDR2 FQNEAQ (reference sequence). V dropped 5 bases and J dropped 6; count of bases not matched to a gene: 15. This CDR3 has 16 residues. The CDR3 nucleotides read TGTGCCAGCAGCGAGGATACTCCGGGACAGTCCAAGACCCAGTACTTC. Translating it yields CASSEDTPGQSKTQYF.

CDR3: CASSQVLSGLNTGELFF. In DNA form, the CDR3 reads TGTGCCAGCAGCCAAGTTTTGTCGGGACTGAACACCGGGGAGCTGTTTTTT. The chain joins TRBV3-1 (or the pseudogene TRBV3-2) to TRBJ2-2; weak D call: TRBD2 (6 bases). The CDR3 extends over 17 amino acids. The V gene lost 1 base and the J gene lost 1 base, with 13 bases spanning the gap. Germline assignment: CDR1 LGHDT and CDR2 YNNKEL (reference sequence).

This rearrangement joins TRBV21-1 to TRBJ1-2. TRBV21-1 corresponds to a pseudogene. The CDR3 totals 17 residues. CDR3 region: CASSKAGPGRRVYGYTF. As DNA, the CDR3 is TGTGCCAGCAGCAAAGCTGGCCCCGGGAGGAGGGTCTATGGCTACACCTTC.

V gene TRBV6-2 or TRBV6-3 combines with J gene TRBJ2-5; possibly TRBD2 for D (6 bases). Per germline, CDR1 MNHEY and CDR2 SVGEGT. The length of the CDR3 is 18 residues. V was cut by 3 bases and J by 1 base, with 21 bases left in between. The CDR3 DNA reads TGTGCCAGCAGTTATCTTCCGGGACGGGAGAGATCCCAAGAGACCCAGTACTTC. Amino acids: CASSYLPGRERSQETQYF.

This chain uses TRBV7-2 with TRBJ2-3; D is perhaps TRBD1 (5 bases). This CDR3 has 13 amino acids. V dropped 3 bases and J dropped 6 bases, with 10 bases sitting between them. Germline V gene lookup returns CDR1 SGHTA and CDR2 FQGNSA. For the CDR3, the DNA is TGTGCCAGCAGCTTGGGGCTAGTGGATACGCAGTATTTT. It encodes CASSLGLVDTQYF.

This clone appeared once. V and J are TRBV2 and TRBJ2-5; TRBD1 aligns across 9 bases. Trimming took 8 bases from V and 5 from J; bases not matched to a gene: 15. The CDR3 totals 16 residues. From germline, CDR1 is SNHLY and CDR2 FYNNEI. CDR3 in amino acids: CASSLAEGQGEETQYF. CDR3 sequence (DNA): TGTGCCAGCTCTTTGGCCGAGGGACAGGGAGAGGAGACCCAGTACTTC. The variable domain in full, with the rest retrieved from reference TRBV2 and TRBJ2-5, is EPEVTQTPSHQVTQMGQEVILRCVPISNHLYFYWYRQILGQKVEFLVSFYNNEISEKSEIFDDQFSVERPDGSNFTLKIRSTKLEDSAMYFCASSLAEGQGEETQYFGPGTRLLVL.

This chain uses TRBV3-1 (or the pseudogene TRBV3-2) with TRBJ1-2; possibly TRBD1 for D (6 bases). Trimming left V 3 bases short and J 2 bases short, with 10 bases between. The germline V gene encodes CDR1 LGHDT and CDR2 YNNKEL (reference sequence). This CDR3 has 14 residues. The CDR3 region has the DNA TGTGCCAGCAGCCATAGGACAGAGAACTATGGCTACACCTTC. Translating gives CASSHRTENYGYTF.